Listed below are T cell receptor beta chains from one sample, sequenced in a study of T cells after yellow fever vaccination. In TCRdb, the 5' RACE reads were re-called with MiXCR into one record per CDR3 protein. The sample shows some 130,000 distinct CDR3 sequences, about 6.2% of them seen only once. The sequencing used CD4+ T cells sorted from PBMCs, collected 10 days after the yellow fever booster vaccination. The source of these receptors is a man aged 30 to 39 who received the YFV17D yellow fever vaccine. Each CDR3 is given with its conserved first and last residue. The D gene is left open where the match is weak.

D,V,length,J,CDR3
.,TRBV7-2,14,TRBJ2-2,CASSLAMNTGELFF
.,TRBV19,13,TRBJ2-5,CASTSDSQETQYF
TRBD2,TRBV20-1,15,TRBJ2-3,CSARRTSGRTDTQYF
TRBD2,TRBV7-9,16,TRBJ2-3,CASRAGLAGEADTQYF
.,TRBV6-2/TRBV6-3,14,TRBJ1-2,CASSLIAREDGYTF
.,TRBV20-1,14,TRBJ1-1,CSADGFSGGTEAFF
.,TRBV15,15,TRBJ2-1,CATSRETNSNHEQFF
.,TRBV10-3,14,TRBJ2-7,CAISGLDSSYEQYF
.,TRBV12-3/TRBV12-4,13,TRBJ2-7,CASSYTPRYEQYF
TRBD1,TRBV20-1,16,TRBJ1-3,CSADYRGRFGGNTIYF
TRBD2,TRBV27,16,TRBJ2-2,CASSVEGRANTGELFF
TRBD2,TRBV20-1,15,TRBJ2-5,CSARRTSGRGKTQYF